These T cell receptor beta chains were read from a single sample in a study of shared clonotypes between healthy human individuals. Some clones are missing from TCRdb's copy, which holds only in-frame ones; the method was immunoSEQ multiplex PCR. The table records fewer than 3 million clones, roughly 90% of them present only once. Sequencing used naive CD4+ T cells from PBMCs. These receptors were taken from a man between 18 and 29 years old in good health. Some clones in this sample may be carry-over from other donors' samples. CDR3s leave out the opening cysteine and the closing phenylalanine or tryptophan. Fields, in order: V gene, CDR3 protein.

V: TRBV27; CDR3: ASSPNRNYGYT
V: TRBV4-3; CDR3: ASSQEALAGLGDIQY
V: TRBV14; CDR3: ASSQEQGAGYGYT
V: TRBV5-1; CDR3: ASSFTSGSLTGELF
V: TRBV29-1; CDR3: SAEQGQVINEQF
V: TRBV28; CDR3: ASQSLAVSSYNEQF
V: TRBV2; CDR3: ASYDPVSSTDTQY
V: TRBV5-1; CDR3: ASSFVGSNEQF
V: TRBV6-5; CDR3: ASSYADYSNQPQH
V: TRBV6-5; CDR3: ASSYFSKASTDTQY
V: TRBV2; CDR3: ASRDRGGYT
V: TRBV28; CDR3: ASTLRTGGRRRETQY
V: TRBV12-5; CDR3: ASGLRGGSYEQY
V: TRBV28; CDR3: ASSTNGQGNSPLH
V: TRBV4-3; CDR3: ASSQARVTTRVGEQF
V: TRBV27; CDR3: ASSPRYDRGGTDTQY
V: TRBV25-1; CDR3: ASSAAGQGAYGYT
V: TRBV7-2; CDR3: ASSNGANQPQH
V: TRBV7-6; CDR3: ASSLAPNTEAF
V: TRBV6-5; CDR3: ASSSPGRNLYGYT
V: TRBV4-3; CDR3: ASSQRTGSGETQY
V: TRBV7-9; CDR3: ASSPSGGGGTEAF
V: TRBV30; CDR3: AWSRGRGPNSPLH
V: TRBV20-1; CDR3: SARTERGLF
V: TRBV28; CDR3: ASSSRTGSPYQETQY
V: TRBV10-3; CDR3: AISEGQPYEQY
V: TRBV7-3; CDR3: ASSLSGLAGGPGEQF
V: TRBV5-6; CDR3: ASSFRISGANVLT
V: TRBV15; CDR3: ATSRARTGGTYEQY
V: TRBV4-2; CDR3: ASSRAGTLNTGELF
V: TRBV28; CDR3: ASSPPNLPQH
V: TRBV2; CDR3: ASSASRYNEQF
V: TRBV5-1; CDR3: ASSLVSSPSGSPNEQF
V: TRBV25-1; CDR3: ASSENRGWEQY
V: TRBV7-9; CDR3: ASRTGPSTDTQY
V: TRBV7-2; CDR3: ASSLTLAGSTDTQY
V: TRBV5-1; CDR3: ASSEPVTGGSGYT
V: TRBV28; CDR3: ASRHYHEQY
V: TRBV7-6; CDR3: ATRGRGNSPLH
V: TRBV4-2; CDR3: ASSIRDRGTDTQY
V: TRBV18; CDR3: ASSEGSEKLF
V: TRBV5-4; CDR3: ASRSRGTENYEQY
V: TRBV28; CDR3: ASSLSGAGPQH
V: TRBV11-1; CDR3: ASSKDEGTEAF
V: TRBV7-8; CDR3: ASSLGGTGGEKLF
V: TRBV19; CDR3: ASSITGPVYGYT
V: TRBV27; CDR3: ASSPGGLGTEAF